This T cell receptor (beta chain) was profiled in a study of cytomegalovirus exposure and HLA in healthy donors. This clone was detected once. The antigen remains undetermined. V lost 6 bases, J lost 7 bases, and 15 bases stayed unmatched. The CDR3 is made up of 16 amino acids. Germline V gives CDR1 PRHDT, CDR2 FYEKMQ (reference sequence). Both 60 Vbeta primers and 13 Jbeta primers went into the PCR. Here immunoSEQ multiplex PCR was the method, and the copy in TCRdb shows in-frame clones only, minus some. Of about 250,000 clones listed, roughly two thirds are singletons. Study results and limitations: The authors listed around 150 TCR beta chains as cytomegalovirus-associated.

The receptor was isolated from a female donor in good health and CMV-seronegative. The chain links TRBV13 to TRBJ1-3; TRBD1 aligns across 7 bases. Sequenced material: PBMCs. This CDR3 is CASSSTGRPRGNTIYF. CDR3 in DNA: TGTGCCAGCAGTTCGACAGGGAGGCCCCGTGGGAACACCATATATTTT.